The present entry profiles one TCR beta chain with its context. The record originates from a study of PD-L1 blockade in urothelial cancer. Study summary: In the patient group, most of the roughly 30 were males with bladder-origin urothelial cancer. The study recovered a median of about 150,000 T cells per blood sample.

This table comes from immunoSEQ multiplex PCR, and its TCRdb copy is limited to in-frame clones, with some not included. The sample lists 75,000 to 95,000 clones, around 81% seen once, with approximately 6.7% in the top ten. V was pared by 1 base and J by 3 bases, with 10 bases of the junction left unmatched. CDR3 length equals 18 residues. Germline CDR1 is LGHNA and CDR2 is YSLEER. As for time point: pretreatment peripheral blood. This clonotype was sampled from a man aged 40-50 years with urothelial cancer. The chain uses TRBV4-3 and TRBJ2-2; TRBD2 matches at 8 bases. Sequences were derived from PBMCs, sampled around atezolizumab (anti-PD-L1) treatment. CDR3 sequence reads: CASSQAPLTSGYTGELFF. DNA of the CDR3: TGCGCCAGCAGCCAAGCCCCCCTTACTAGCGGATACACCGGGGAGCTGTTTTTT.